The rows below give T cell receptor beta chains drawn from one sample of a study of blood T cell repertoires in COVID-19. Only in-frame clones appear in the TCRdb table, and some are missing; sequencing was by immunoSEQ multiplex PCR. The table records under 350,000 clones, over 85% of them present only once. The sequencing input was peripheral blood. These receptors were obtained from a woman in her thirties with COVID-19, enrolled during active disease. The CDR3 runs from the conserved cysteine through the conserved F or W. D genes are given only for firm matches. The size field is filled for only some rows; it gives once, few, many or a size class.

size	D	V	J	CDR3	DNA
.	TRBD1	TRBV30	TRBJ1-1	CALTGTGSYEAFF	TGTGCCTTAACCGGGACAGGGTCCTATGAAGCTTTCTTT
.	.	TRBV2	TRBJ2-5	CASSGLEETQYF	TGTGCCAGCAGCGGACTGGAAGAGACCCAGTACTTC
.	TRBD1	TRBV7-9	TRBJ2-2	CASSWPGQGSNTGELFF	TGTGCCAGCAGCTGGCCGGGACAGGGATCGAACACCGGGGAGCTGTTTTTT
.	TRBD1	TRBV6-5	TRBJ2-4	CASSRTGASIQYF	TGTGCCAGCAGTCGGACAGGCGCCTCCATTCAGTACTTC
.	TRBD1	TRBV3-1/TRBV3-2	TRBJ1-3	CASSLDRVAGNTIYF	TGTGCCAGCAGCCTTGACAGGGTGGCTGGAAACACCATATATTTT
.	TRBD1	TRBV4-3	TRBJ2-1	CASSHTGTGGNEQFF	TGCGCCAGCAGCCATACCGGGACAGGGGGCAATGAGCAGTTCTTC
.	.	TRBV6-6	TRBJ1-1	CASSYLSSNTEAFF	TGTGCCAGCAGCTACCTGTCCTCGAACACTGAAGCTTTCTTT
.	.	TRBV28	TRBJ1-2	CASSLYPWEDYTF	TGTGCCAGCAGTCTCTATCCGTGGGAGGACTACACCTTC
.	TRBD1	TRBV11-3	TRBJ1-3	CASSSGQGVSGNTIYF	TGTGCCAGCAGCTCCGGACAGGGCGTCTCTGGAAACACCATATATTTT
once	.	TRBV11-2	TRBJ2-7	CASSPTGDPPYEQYF	TGTGCCAGCAGCCCTACGGGGGACCCACCCTACGAGCAGTACTTC
.	.	TRBV3-1/TRBV3-2	TRBJ2-7	CASSLGSKGTFSYEQYF	TGTGCCAGCAGCCTAGGCTCTAAGGGGACTTTTTCCTACGAGCAGTACTTC
.	TRBD1	TRBV5-1	TRBJ1-2	CASSWTGGDGYTF	TGCGCCAGCAGCTGGACAGGGGGCGACGGCTACACCTTC
.	.	TRBV11-3	TRBJ1-1	CASSPRTAGENTEAFF	TGTGCCAGCAGCCCTCGGACAGCGGGGGAGAACACTGAAGCTTTCTTT
.	TRBD1	TRBV19	TRBJ1-1	CASSFRQGDTEAFF	TGTGCCAGTAGTTTCCGACAGGGAGACACTGAAGCTTTCTTT
.	TRBD1	TRBV12-3/TRBV12-4	TRBJ2-5	CASTRDRATQYF	TGTGCCAGCACCAGGGACAGGGCGACCCAGTACTTC
.	TRBD1	TRBV3-1/TRBV3-2	TRBJ1-2	CASSHADRAAYGYTF	TGTGCCAGCAGCCACGCCGACAGGGCGGCCTATGGCTACACCTTC
.	.	TRBV13	TRBJ1-2	CASRRAGKRYGYTF	TGTGCCAGCAGGCGAGCAGGGAAAAGGTATGGCTACACCTTC
.	TRBD2	TRBV24-1	TRBJ2-3	CATRRGGGNTDTQYF	TGTGCCACCAGGAGGGGCGGGGGGAACACAGATACGCAGTATTTT
few	.	TRBV24-1	TRBJ2-1	CATSGGEDEQFF	TGTGCCACCAGTGGGGGGGAGGATGAGCAGTTCTTC
.	TRBD1	TRBV4-2	TRBJ1-4	CASSRGQANEKLFF	TGTGCCAGCAGCCGGGGACAGGCTAATGAAAAACTGTTTTTT
.	.	TRBV6-2/TRBV6-3	TRBJ2-7	CASSYVPGPVSWEQYF	TGTGCCAGCAGTTACGTTCCAGGGCCCGTTTCTTGGGAGCAGTACTTC
few	.	TRBV28	TRBJ1-5	CASRYGRQSNQPQHF	TGTGCCAGCAGATATGGCAGACAGAGCAATCAGCCCCAGCATTTT
once	.	TRBV29-1	TRBJ1-1	CSVVGGTEAFF	TGCAGCGTTGTGGGAGGGACTGAAGCTTTCTTT
.	TRBD1	TRBV5-1	TRBJ2-1	CASSLQGVPGNEQFF	TGCGCCAGCAGCTTGCAGGGGGTACCCGGCAATGAGCAGTTCTTC
.	.	TRBV28	TRBJ1-6	CASGPNHNSPLHF	TGTGCCAGCGGCCCGAACCATAATTCACCCCTCCACTTT
.	.	TRBV2	TRBJ2-3	CASSFSTDTQYF	TGTGCCAGCAGCTTCAGCACAGATACGCAGTATTTT
.	TRBD1	TRBV7-2	TRBJ2-7	CASSIRDRDPSYEQYF	TGTGCCAGCAGCATCCGGGACAGGGACCCTTCCTACGAGCAGTACTTC
.	.	TRBV28	TRBJ2-7	CASSTSGLSYEQYF	TGTGCCAGCAGTACCTCAGGGTTGTCCTACGAGCAGTACTTC
.	TRBD1	TRBV27	TRBJ1-2	CASSLSPDRAYGYTF	TGTGCCAGCAGTTTATCCCCAGACAGGGCATATGGCTACACCTTC
.	.	TRBV19	TRBJ1-5	CASSIGHLYSNQPQHF	TGTGCCAGTAGTATCGGACACCTATATAGCAATCAGCCCCAGCATTTT
.	.	TRBV6-5	TRBJ1-2	CASSPEWVADYTF	TGTGCCAGCAGCCCCGAGTGGGTCGCGGACTACACCTTC
.	.	TRBV18	TRBJ1-2	CASSPFGENWYGYTF	TGTGCCAGCTCACCATTCGGGGAGAATTGGTACGGCTACACCTTC
.	TRBD2	TRBV29-1	TRBJ2-2	CSIRTAGDTGELFF	TGCAGCATCCGAACAGCGGGGGACACCGGGGAGCTGTTTTTT
.	.	TRBV6-5	TRBJ1-4	CASRRQDRNEKLFF	TGTGCCAGCAGGAGACAGGATCGGAATGAAAAACTGTTTTTT
once	TRBD1	TRBV7-9	TRBJ2-1	CASSLGQGSREQFF	TGTGCCAGCAGCTTAGGACAGGGCAGCCGTGAGCAGTTCTTC
.	.	TRBV4-1	TRBJ2-1	CASSLSDASSYNEQFF	TGCGCCAGCAGCCTAAGCGATGCGAGCTCCTACAATGAGCAGTTCTTC
.	.	TRBV2	TRBJ1-1	CASRTGDYLNTEAFF	TGTGCCAGCAGAACGGGTGACTACCTGAACACTGAAGCTTTCTTT
.	.	TRBV14	TRBJ2-5	CASSRLAGETQYF	TGTGCCAGCAGCCGGCTTGCCGGGGAGACCCAGTACTTC
.	.	TRBV10-3	TRBJ1-2	CAIGTRIDYGYTF	TGTGCCATCGGGACAAGGATAGACTATGGCTACACCTTC
few	.	TRBV7-2	TRBJ1-5	CASSPRSTVGNQPQHF	TGTGCCAGCAGCCCCAGGTCGACGGTGGGCAATCAGCCCCAGCATTTT
.	TRBD2	TRBV2	TRBJ2-3	CASRKLAGGITDTQYF	TGTGCCAGCAGAAAGCTAGCGGGGGGGATCACAGATACGCAGTATTTT
.	.	TRBV18	TRBJ2-5	CASSPMAETQYF	TGTGCCAGCTCCCCCATGGCAGAGACCCAGTACTTC
.	.	TRBV28	TRBJ1-1	CASRFVKFGTEAFF	TGTGCCAGCAGATTCGTTAAATTCGGGACTGAAGCTTTCTTT
.	TRBD1	TRBV6-5	TRBJ1-1	CASSRQGAPSTEAFF	TGTGCCAGCAGCAGACAGGGGGCCCCCTCCACTGAAGCTTTCTTT
.	.	TRBV6-5	TRBJ1-1	CASSPSGNTEAFF	TGTGCCAGCAGCCCCAGTGGTAACACTGAAGCTTTCTTT
.	TRBD2	TRBV11-2	TRBJ2-3	CASSLAGLAGASTDTQYF	TGTGCCAGCAGCTTAGCTGGCCTAGCGGGGGCGAGCACAGATACGCAGTATTTT
.	.	TRBV12-3/TRBV12-4	TRBJ1-1	CASSTTRDTEAFF	TGTGCCAGCAGCACAACCAGGGACACTGAAGCTTTCTTT
.	.	TRBV2	TRBJ1-5	CASSEWAGRGQPQHF	TGTGCCAGCAGTGAATGGGCAGGCCGGGGTCAGCCCCAGCATTTT
once	.	TRBV6-6	TRBJ1-2	CASSSRQASNYGYTF	TGTGCCAGCAGTTCGCGACAGGCCTCAAACTATGGCTACACCTTC